Listed below are T cell receptor beta chains from one sample, sequenced in a study of cytomegalovirus exposure and HLA in healthy donors. The method was immunoSEQ multiplex PCR; TCRdb's version includes in-frame clones alone and lacks a portion of them. The table shows 100,000 to 150,000 clones, with 75% to 90% occurring only once. Sequencing was carried out using PBMCs. These receptors were taken from a man aged 50 to 60 in good health and CMV-seronegative. The CDR3 runs from the conserved cysteine through the conserved F or W. Each record gives: J gene, D gene, clone size, V gene, CDR3 DNA, CDR3 protein. D genes are given only for firm matches. The listing skips clone size in some rows; elsewhere it reads once, few, many or a size class.

>TRBJ2-1|.|.|TRBV5-1
TGCGCCAGCAGCTTGGCCCTTGCAAGCATTGAGCAGTTCTTC
CASSLALASIEQFF
>TRBJ1-5|TRBD1|once|TRBV18
TGTGCCAGCTCCCCCGGGACAGGGCCCAATCAGCCCCAGCATTTT
CASSPGTGPNQPQHF
>TRBJ2-1|TRBD2|.|TRBV28
TGTGCCAGCAGTTCGACTAGCGGCAAGCAGTTCTTC
CASSSTSGKQFF
>TRBJ2-5|TRBD1|.|TRBV5-6
TGTGCCAGCAGCCCGACAGGGATGGGGACCCAGTACTTC
CASSPTGMGTQYF
>TRBJ2-2|.|once|TRBV7-2
TGTGCCAGCAGCCTTCCGGGGTTAATCGACGGGGAGCTGTTTTTT
CASSLPGLIDGELFF
>TRBJ2-3|.|few|TRBV18
TGTGCCAGCTCACCTAGCGGTAGCACAGATACGCAGTATTTT
CASSPSGSTDTQYF
>TRBJ2-5|TRBD1|.|TRBV19
TGTGCCAGTAACATGGACAGGGGTCAAGAGACCCAGTACTTC
CASNMDRGQETQYF
>TRBJ2-5|.|.|TRBV28
TGTGCCTCGGCCGGGGTCCAAGAGACCCAGTACTTC
CASAGVQETQYF
>TRBJ2-7|TRBD1|.|TRBV27
TGTGCCAGCGGACGACAGGGCCCATCGTACGAGCAGTACTTC
CASGRQGPSYEQYF
>TRBJ2-6|.|once|TRBV6-6
TGTGCCAGCAGCAACGCAGGGACTGGGGCCAACGTCCTGACTTTC
CASSNAGTGANVLTF
>TRBJ1-5|.|.|TRBV7-2
TGTGCCAGCAGCTTAATAAGTGCGGGCCCTAGCAATCAGCCCCAGCATTTT
CASSLISAGPSNQPQHF
>TRBJ2-7|.|.|TRBV6-5
TGTGCCAGCAGGCGCGGGGTATCCTACGAGCAGTACTTC
CASRRGVSYEQYF
>TRBJ2-1|.|.|TRBV14
TGTGCCAGCAGCCAAGTATCGGCCTACAATGAGCAGTTCTTC
CASSQVSAYNEQFF
>TRBJ2-7|TRBD2|.|TRBV7-2
TGTGCCAGCAGCCGAGAGGCGGGAGGGCCCCTTTACGAGCAGTACTTC
CASSREAGGPLYEQYF
>TRBJ1-1|.|.|TRBV30
TGTGCCTGGAGTGTAGGGCAGCGGATTAGGGCTTTCTTT
CAWSVGQRIRAFF
>TRBJ1-1|TRBD1|.|TRBV6-5
TGTGCCAGCAGTGTCAGGGGGAGCACTGAAGCTTTCTTT
CASSVRGSTEAFF
>TRBJ1-3|.|.|TRBV5-4
TGTGCCAGCAGCCCCCCGGGAAGAGGAAACACCATATATTTT
CASSPPGRGNTIYF
>TRBJ2-5|.|few|TRBV7-9
TGTGCCAGCAGCTTACCTACGATTCGGACGGGGGAGACCCAGTACTTC
CASSLPTIRTGETQYF
>TRBJ2-6|TRBD1|few|TRBV6-5
TGTGCCAGCACGACAGGGGCTGGGGCCAACGTCCTGACTTTC
CASTTGAGANVLTF
>TRBJ2-7|.|.|TRBV11-1
TGTGCCAGCAGCCTGGGCGGGAAGAGCTCCTACGAGCAGTACTTC
CASSLGGKSSYEQYF
>TRBJ1-5|TRBD1|.|TRBV2
TGTGCCAGCAGTGACCGGACAGGGGGGTTTCAGCCCCAGCATTTT
CASSDRTGGFQPQHF
>TRBJ2-7|TRBD2|.|TRBV4-3
TGCGCCAGCAGCCAAGGGACTAGCGGCTACGAGCAGTACTTC
CASSQGTSGYEQYF